Sequencing of this T cell receptor (beta chain) was carried out in a study of shared clonotypes between healthy human individuals. Study-wide findings and caveats: Rarefaction revealed incomplete sorted-subset sequencing despite large depth.

Remarks on this clone: Its matching antigen is unknown.

In germline, CDR1 is SGHDT, CDR2 YYEEEE. Trimming cost V 4 bases and J 1 base; bases outside gene matches: 5. CDR3 length equals 16 residues. TCRdb's table, derived via immunoSEQ multiplex PCR, lists solely in-frame clones and lacks some. The sample consists of some 2 million clones, 85% to 95% of them appearing once. The rearrangement links TRBV5-6 to TRBJ2-2; TRBD1 matches at 9 bases. Specimen: naive CD4+ T cells sorted from blood. Subset of the sample: CD45RA+ positively selected. This TCR derives from a man aged 18 to 30 in good health. CDR3 sequence: CASSVDRGRNTGELFF. CDR3 DNA: TGTGCCAGCAGCGTGGACAGGGGCAGGAACACCGGGGAGCTGTTTTTT. The whole variable domain, filled in from reference TRBV5-6 and TRBJ2-2, reads DAGVTQSPTHLIKTRGQQVTLRCSPKSGHDTVSWYQQALGQGPQFIFQYYEEEERQRGNFPDRFSGHQFPNYSSELNVNALLLGDSALYLCASSVDRGRNTGELFFGEGSRLTVL.